This record looks at one TCR beta chain sequence and its context. This sample stems from a study of blood T cell repertoires in COVID-19. Per germline, CDR1 KGHDR and CDR2 SFDVKD. The CDR3 runs 14 residues. Between the trimmed V and J ends, which lost 5 bases and 4 bases, there was a span of 10 bases. The data were produced by immunoSEQ multiplex PCR, yet TCRdb's version contains in-frame clones alone and is incomplete. The table shows about 240,000 clones, with less than 90% occurring only once. The TCR comes from a man aged 55 to 70 with acute or convalescent COVID-19. The sample consisted of peripheral blood. The J gene is TRBJ2-2, the V gene TRBV24-1, with D possibly matching TRBD1 (6 bases). The CDR3 loop reads CATSAGVSTGELFF. CDR3 DNA: TGTGCCACCAGTGCAGGGGTTAGCACCGGGGAGCTGTTTTTT.